This T cell receptor beta chain was sequenced in a study of shared clonotypes between healthy human individuals. Clones were read by immunoSEQ multiplex PCR, and TCRdb kept only the in-frame ones, dropping some. The sample has about 690,000 clones, 90% seen once; the top ten hold 34%. Germline-derived CDR1 and CDR2 are SGHAT and FQDESV (reference sequence). V lost 2 bases and J lost 2; bases outside the gene matches: 5. The CDR3 contains 15 residues. This clonotype was sampled from a man aged 18 to 29 in good health. Some clones in this sample may be carry-over from other donors' samples. The specimen was memory CD8+ T cells from PBMCs. Subset in this sample: CD45RO+ cells pooled with CCR7-negative TemRA cells. The chain carries TRBV11-1 and TRBJ2-7; 8 nucleotides match TRBD2. In DNA, the CDR3 is TGTGCCAGCAGCTTATGGGCGGGAGGCGCCTACGAGCAGTACTTC. It yields the protein CASSLWAGGAYEQYF.